Listed below are T cell receptor beta chains from one sample, sequenced in a study of blood T cell repertoires in COVID-19. Here immunoSEQ multiplex PCR was the method, and the copy in TCRdb shows in-frame clones only, minus some. The sample records a few hundred thousand clones, approximately 85% being singletons. The sequenced sample consisted of PBMCs or T cells enriched from blood (not recorded which). Source of these receptors: a man aged 25-40 years who had recovered from COVID-19. Both conserved end residues are part of each CDR3. The D gene is left open where the match is weak. Clone size is shown for a subset of rows, as once, few, many or a class of expanded clone.

j_call v_call cdr3_length d_call clone_size cdr3_nt cdr3_aa
TRBJ1-4 TRBV7-9 13 NA once TGTGCCAGCAGCCGGAGGTTTAATGAAAAACTGTTTTTT CASSRRFNEKLFF
TRBJ1-1 TRBV7-9 12 NA NA TGTGCCAGCAGCTTCCAGCAGGGGGAAGCTTTCTTT CASSFQQGEAFF
TRBJ1-1 TRBV5-8 13 TRBD1 NA TGTGCCAACTTCAGGGGGCGATACACTGAAGCTTTCTTT CANFRGRYTEAFF
TRBJ2-2 TRBV23-1 18 TRBD2 NA TGCGCCAGCAGTCAATCGCCCCTTAGCGGGGGGGCCACCGGGGAGCTGTTTTTT CASSQSPLSGGATGELFF
TRBJ1-3 TRBV10-3 14 TRBD1 few TGTGCCATCAGGGGGACAGGGACTGGAAACACCATATATTTT CAIRGTGTGNTIYF
TRBJ1-3 TRBV18 16 NA NA TGTGCCAGCTCACCAAGTAGAGGGGGATCTGGAAACACCATATATTTT CASSPSRGGSGNTIYF
TRBJ1-1 TRBV5-1 15 NA once TGCGCCAGCAGCTTAACAGGGAATGGAAACACTGAAGCTTTCTTT CASSLTGNGNTEAFF
TRBJ2-3 TRBV2 13 TRBD2 few TGTGCCAGCAGAGGACTAGCGGCAGATACGCAGTATTTT CASRGLAADTQYF
TRBJ1-6 TRBV3-1/TRBV3-2 15 NA NA TGTGCCAGCAGCCAAGATTCGAGGGGAGGATCACCCCTCCACTTT CASSQDSRGGSPLHF
TRBJ1-3 TRBV11-2 16 NA NA TGTGCCAGCAGCGTCCAGGGCCCCGTCGGTGGGAACACCATATATTTT CASSVQGPVGGNTIYF
TRBJ2-7 TRBV7-9 13 NA few TGTGCCAGCAGCTTAGTATACGGAGACGAGCAGTACTTC CASSLVYGDEQYF
TRBJ2-7 TRBV11-2 17 TRBD2 NA TGTGCCAGCAGCTTCAACCCCCGAGCGGGGCCGACCTACGAGCAGTACTTC CASSFNPRAGPTYEQYF
TRBJ1-2 TRBV12-2 15 NA once TGTGCAAGTCGACCCCGCGGCCGTCCCGTTGGTGGCTACACCTTC CASRPRGRPVGGYTF
TRBJ2-7 TRBV11-2 13 NA NA TGTGCCAGCAGCTTAGCAGGGCTATACGAGCAGTACTTC CASSLAGLYEQYF
TRBJ2-7 TRBV10-3 12 NA NA TGTGCCATCAGTGGTACTACCTACGAGCAGTACTTC CAISGTTYEQYF
TRBJ1-6 TRBV19 13 TRBD1 few TGTGCCAGTAGTACAGGGGGTGGCTCACCCCTCCACTTT CASSTGGGSPLHF
TRBJ2-3 TRBV18 16 TRBD2 NA TGTGCCAGCTCACCAGGACTAGCGGGGATCACAGATACGCAGTATTTT CASSPGLAGITDTQYF
TRBJ1-2 TRBV19 13 NA once TGTGCCAGTAGTAAGCTGGACATACCTGGCTACACCTTC CASSKLDIPGYTF
TRBJ2-7 TRBV4-3 15 TRBD2 NA TGCGCCAGCAGCCCCGGGACTAGCGGCTCCTACGAGCAGTACTTC CASSPGTSGSYEQYF
TRBJ2-2 TRBV19 17 TRBD2 NA TGTGCCAGTAGTACCCGACTAGCGGGGGGCACATCCGGGGAGCTGTTTTTT CASSTRLAGGTSGELFF
TRBJ2-2 TRBV19 14 TRBD2 NA TGTGCCAGAGGGATCCAGGGAGGGTCCGGGGAGCTGTTTTTT CARGIQGGSGELFF
TRBJ2-5 TRBV14 16 TRBD1 NA TGTGCCAGCAGCGGGTGGACAGGGGGCGTGAGAGAGACCCAGTACTTC CASSGWTGGVRETQYF
TRBJ2-2 TRBV7-3 16 TRBD2 few TGTGCCAGCAGCCCACGATCGAGCGGGGGTGCCGGGGAGCTGTTTTTT CASSPRSSGGAGELFF
TRBJ1-2 TRBV5-4 13 TRBD1 NA TGTGCCAGCAGCTACTCACAGGGGATTGGCTACACCTTC CASSYSQGIGYTF
TRBJ2-1 TRBV27 18 NA NA TGTGCCAGCAGTTTTTCGTCGGGGTACCTAGGCTCCTACAATGAGCAGTTCTTC CASSFSSGYLGSYNEQFF
TRBJ2-5 TRBV5-1 16 TRBD2 NA TGCGCCAGCAGCTTACCAGCGGGGGGGCCGGGGGAGACCCAGTACTTC CASSLPAGGPGETQYF
TRBJ2-3 TRBV3-1/TRBV3-2 18 TRBD2 NA TGTGCCAGCAGCCAAGAGAGAGTAGCGGGGGGACTACACATGACGCAGTATTTT CASSQERVAGGLHMTQYF
TRBJ1-2 TRBV5-1 13 NA NA TGCGCCAGCAGCGCAACAGGGAACTATGGCTACACCTTC CASSATGNYGYTF
TRBJ1-2 TRBV6-5 15 NA NA TGTGCCAGCAGTTCGGGTGGAAACACGGACTATGGCTACACCTTC CASSSGGNTDYGYTF
TRBJ1-5 TRBV19 15 NA NA TGTGCCAGTAGTATTTCTCCCTTCAGCAATCAGCCCCAGCATTTT CASSISPFSNQPQHF
TRBJ1-1 TRBV7-9 14 NA NA TGTGCCAGCCTCTCTCGGGGAGGGAAGTCGGAAGCTTTCTTT CASLSRGGKSEAFF
TRBJ2-4 TRBV15 15 TRBD2 NA TGTGCCACCAGCAGAGATCTAGCGGGGATGGACATTCAGTACTTC CATSRDLAGMDIQYF
TRBJ2-7 TRBV5-5 14 NA NA TGTGCCAGCAGCTTGCATGGAAACAGCTACGAGCAGTACTTC CASSLHGNSYEQYF
TRBJ2-3 TRBV6-4 15 NA few TGTGCCAGCAGTGTATCGGCGGATCTCACAGATACGCAGTATTTT CASSVSADLTDTQYF
TRBJ1-4 TRBV10-2 15 TRBD1 NA TGCGCCAGCAGCGCTATGACAGGGTCTAATGAAAAACTGTTTTTT CASSAMTGSNEKLFF
TRBJ1-4 TRBV5-4 18 TRBD1 NA TGTGCCAGCAGCTTCGGATCAGGGGGGAGGAAAACTAATGAAAAACTGTTTTTT CASSFGSGGRKTNEKLFF
TRBJ1-2 TRBV27 15 TRBD1 NA TGTGCCAGCAGTTTTTATCGGACAGGGGGTTATGGCTACACCTTC CASSFYRTGGYGYTF
TRBJ2-3 TRBV30 12 NA NA TGTGCCTGGAGTGTGTTGAGGGATACGCAGTATTTT CAWSVLRDTQYF
TRBJ2-2 TRBV10-3 14 TRBD1 NA TGTGCCATCAGGACAGGGGCGAACACCGGGGAGCTGTTTTTT CAIRTGANTGELFF
TRBJ2-3 TRBV18 15 NA NA TGTGCCAGCTCACCGGATAGCGGCCCAACAGATACGCAGTATTTT CASSPDSGPTDTQYF
TRBJ1-2 TRBV9 15 NA NA TGTGCCAGCAGCGTAGGTACAGCTCTTAACTATGGCTACACCTTC CASSVGTALNYGYTF
TRBJ1-2 TRBV6-5 13 NA few TGTGCCAGCTCCCCCGAGCCTAACTATGGCTACACCTTC CASSPEPNYGYTF
TRBJ1-5 TRBV19 15 NA once TGTGCCAGCACCCCTCGTGGGGGGGGCTTTCAGCCCCAGCATTTT CASTPRGGGFQPQHF
TRBJ2-7 TRBV5-4 14 NA NA TGTGCCAGCAGCTTGGAACAGAATCCCTACGAGCAGTACTTC CASSLEQNPYEQYF
TRBJ2-3 TRBV9 15 TRBD2 NA TGTGCCAGCAGCGTCGGAGCGGGGCGAGTAGATACGCAGTATTTT CASSVGAGRVDTQYF
TRBJ1-5 TRBV19 13 TRBD1 NA TGTGCCAGTACCGACAGGGCTAATCAGCCCCAGCATTTT CASTDRANQPQHF
TRBJ1-2 TRBV5-1 14 NA NA TGCGCCAGCAGCTTGGAGGCGGACACCTATGGCTACACCTTC CASSLEADTYGYTF
TRBJ2-1 TRBV4-1 15 TRBD2 once TGCGCCAGCAGCCCCACCAGCGGGGATTACAATGAGCAGTTCTTC CASSPTSGDYNEQFF
TRBJ1-1 TRBV30 13 NA NA TGTGCCTGGAGTGCGGGGGTGAAGTCTGAAGCTTTCTTT CAWSAGVKSEAFF
TRBJ1-2 TRBV5-1 15 NA NA TGCGCCAGCAGCACCGACAGGCGGCAAGATTATGGCTACACCTTC CASSTDRRQDYGYTF
TRBJ2-1 TRBV24-1 13 TRBD2 NA TGTGCCACTCGGGGGGGGTCGTCCAATGAGCAGTTCTTC CATRGGSSNEQFF
TRBJ1-2 TRBV27 14 NA once TGTGCCAGCAGTGCCTCAGGGATTCTCTATGGCTACACCTTC CASSASGILYGYTF
TRBJ2-3 TRBV10-1 16 TRBD2 NA TGCGCCAGCAGTGATGGGTTAGCGGGGAGCACAGATACGCAGTATTTT CASSDGLAGSTDTQYF
TRBJ2-3 TRBV15 16 TRBD2 NA TGTGCCACCAGCGGGGGACTAGCGGTGGGGGTAGATACGCAGTATTTT CATSGGLAVGVDTQYF
TRBJ2-2 TRBV10-3 14 TRBD1 NA TGTGCCAGCCGGGACAGTTCGAACACCGGGGAGCTGTTTTTT CASRDSSNTGELFF
TRBJ1-6 TRBV6-1 16 NA once TGTGCCAGCAGAGAACTTGGGGGCGGAGGCGATTCACCCCTCCACTTT CASRELGGGGDSPLHF
TRBJ2-1 TRBV30 13 NA NA TGTGCCTGGGATCCGGGCTCCTACAATGAGCAGTTCTTC CAWDPGSYNEQFF